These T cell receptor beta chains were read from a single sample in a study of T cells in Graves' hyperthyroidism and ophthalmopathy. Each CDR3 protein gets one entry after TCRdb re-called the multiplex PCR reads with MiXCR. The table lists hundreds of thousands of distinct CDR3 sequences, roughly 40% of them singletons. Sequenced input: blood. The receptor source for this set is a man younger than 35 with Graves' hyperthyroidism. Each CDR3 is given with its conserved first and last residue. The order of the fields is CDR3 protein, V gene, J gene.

CDR3 protein: CASSAGTEQYF
V gene: TRBV27
J gene: TRBJ2-7

CDR3 protein: CATEKGTEAFF
V gene: TRBV6-1
J gene: TRBJ1-1

CDR3 protein: CAVSRDRDVVNTEAFF
V gene: TRBV7-9
J gene: TRBJ1-1

CDR3 protein: CASTERPNEKLFF
V gene: TRBV5-1
J gene: TRBJ1-4

CDR3 protein: CASGLASWGKDSPLHF
V gene: TRBV12-5
J gene: TRBJ1-6

CDR3 protein: CASSSFRDTHEQYF
V gene: TRBV7-9
J gene: TRBJ2-7

CDR3 protein: CASSQDWDRYSYEQYF
V gene: TRBV4-3
J gene: TRBJ2-7

CDR3 protein: CASSEGGWGTYEQYF
V gene: TRBV2
J gene: TRBJ2-7

CDR3 protein: CASPTRQDQGSPLHF
V gene: TRBV25-1
J gene: TRBJ1-6

CDR3 protein: CASSPYPRGPGELFF
V gene: TRBV19
J gene: TRBJ2-2

CDR3 protein: CSGGPLGRTEAFF
V gene: TRBV29-1
J gene: TRBJ1-1

CDR3 protein: CSASRGRATNEKLFF
V gene: TRBV20-1
J gene: TRBJ1-4

CDR3 protein: CASMSDRPYGYTF
V gene: TRBV2
J gene: TRBJ1-2

CDR3 protein: CASSLNPAGELFF
V gene: TRBV7-6
J gene: TRBJ2-2

CDR3 protein: CATSPRGASGAETQYF
V gene: TRBV15
J gene: TRBJ2-5

CDR3 protein: CASSATDGNEKLFF
V gene: TRBV7-9
J gene: TRBJ1-4

CDR3 protein: CASSLGLAVNEQFF
V gene: TRBV7-6
J gene: TRBJ2-1

CDR3 protein: CSARDPRGGAGETQYF
V gene: TRBV20-1
J gene: TRBJ2-5

CDR3 protein: CAISDPGRDRYF
V gene: TRBV10-3
J gene: TRBJ1-5

CDR3 protein: CSVEEGGLGYEQYF
V gene: TRBV29-1
J gene: TRBJ2-7

CDR3 protein: CASSQDNGAGSNYGYTF
V gene: TRBV2
J gene: TRBJ1-2

CDR3 protein: CASSDQGAAF
V gene: TRBV2
J gene: TRBJ1-1

CDR3 protein: CAISGRQGNEAFF
V gene: TRBV10-3
J gene: TRBJ1-1

CDR3 protein: CSARDRGGRDGYTF
V gene: TRBV20-1
J gene: TRBJ1-2

CDR3 protein: CASSLVGQLQETQYF
V gene: TRBV11-2
J gene: TRBJ2-5

CDR3 protein: CASSAGQGTNEKLFF
V gene: TRBV7-2
J gene: TRBJ1-4

CDR3 protein: CASSGTALNYGYTF
V gene: TRBV7-9
J gene: TRBJ1-2

CDR3 protein: CASSFNSGRRETQYF
V gene: TRBV5-1
J gene: TRBJ2-5

CDR3 protein: CASSAGQANGYTF
V gene: TRBV9
J gene: TRBJ1-2

CDR3 protein: CSARGGGPNTEAFF
V gene: TRBV20-1
J gene: TRBJ1-1

CDR3 protein: CSVDVAGGYTF
V gene: TRBV29-1
J gene: TRBJ1-2

CDR3 protein: CASTPTANEKLFF
V gene: TRBV6-6
J gene: TRBJ1-4

CDR3 protein: CASSLTGARSYEQYF
V gene: TRBV7-2
J gene: TRBJ2-7

CDR3 protein: CSARAGQGLNEKLFF
V gene: TRBV20-1
J gene: TRBJ1-4

CDR3 protein: CASSLRQGGGANVLTF
V gene: TRBV4-1
J gene: TRBJ2-6

CDR3 protein: CATSSEGAGEKLFF
V gene: TRBV15
J gene: TRBJ1-4

CDR3 protein: CASRLAALQETQYF
V gene: TRBV2
J gene: TRBJ2-5

CDR3 protein: CASSPETGLKGEQYF
V gene: TRBV5-1
J gene: TRBJ2-7

CDR3 protein: CSASGWTSTLQPQHF
V gene: TRBV20-1
J gene: TRBJ1-5

CDR3 protein: CATRSTRDSEKLFF
V gene: TRBV15
J gene: TRBJ1-4

CDR3 protein: CASSLVSGPTYEQYF
V gene: TRBV7-6
J gene: TRBJ2-7

CDR3 protein: CSVGHRGREAFF
V gene: TRBV29-1
J gene: TRBJ1-1

CDR3 protein: CASSQALGGRGYEQYF
V gene: TRBV5-5
J gene: TRBJ2-7

CDR3 protein: CASSLGTANYEQYF
V gene: TRBV5-1
J gene: TRBJ2-7

CDR3 protein: CATSEGIRNQPQHF
V gene: TRBV24-1
J gene: TRBJ1-5

CDR3 protein: CASSHDTEAFF
V gene: TRBV7-9
J gene: TRBJ1-1

CDR3 protein: CSALPGQDEKLFF
V gene: TRBV20-1
J gene: TRBJ1-4

CDR3 protein: CASSPVDAGGTEAFF
V gene: TRBV19
J gene: TRBJ1-1

CDR3 protein: CASQREMGETQYF
V gene: TRBV7-2
J gene: TRBJ2-5

CDR3 protein: CATSSEKLFF
V gene: TRBV15
J gene: TRBJ1-4

CDR3 protein: CASSYSDGDYGYTF
V gene: TRBV6-5
J gene: TRBJ1-2

CDR3 protein: CASSPDRGYNSPLHF
V gene: TRBV7-2
J gene: TRBJ1-6